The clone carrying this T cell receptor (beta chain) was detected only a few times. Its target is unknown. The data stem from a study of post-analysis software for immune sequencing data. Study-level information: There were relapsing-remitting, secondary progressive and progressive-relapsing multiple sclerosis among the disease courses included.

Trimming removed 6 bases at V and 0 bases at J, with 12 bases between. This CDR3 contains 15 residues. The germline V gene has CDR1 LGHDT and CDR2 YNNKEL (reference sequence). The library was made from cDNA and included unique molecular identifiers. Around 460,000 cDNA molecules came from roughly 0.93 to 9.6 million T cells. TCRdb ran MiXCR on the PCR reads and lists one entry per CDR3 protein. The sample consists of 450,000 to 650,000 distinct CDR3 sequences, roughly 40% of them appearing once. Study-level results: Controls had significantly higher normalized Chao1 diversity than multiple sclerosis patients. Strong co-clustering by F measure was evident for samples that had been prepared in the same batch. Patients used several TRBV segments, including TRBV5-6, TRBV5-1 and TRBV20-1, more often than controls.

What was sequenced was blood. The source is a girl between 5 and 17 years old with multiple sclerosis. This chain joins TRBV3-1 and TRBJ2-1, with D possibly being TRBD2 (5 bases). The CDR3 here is CASSPTTRSYNEQFF. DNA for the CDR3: TGTGCCAGCAGTCCGACTACCCGCTCCTACAATGAGCAGTTCTTC.